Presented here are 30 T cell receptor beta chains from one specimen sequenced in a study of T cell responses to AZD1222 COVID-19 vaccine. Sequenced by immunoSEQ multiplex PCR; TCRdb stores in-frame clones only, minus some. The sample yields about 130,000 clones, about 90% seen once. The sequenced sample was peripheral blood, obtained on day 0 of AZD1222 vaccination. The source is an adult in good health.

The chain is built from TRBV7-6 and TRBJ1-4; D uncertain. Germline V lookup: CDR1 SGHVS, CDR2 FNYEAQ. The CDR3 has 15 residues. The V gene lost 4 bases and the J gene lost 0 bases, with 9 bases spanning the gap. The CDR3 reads CASSSYIATNEKLFF. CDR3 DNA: TGTGCCAGCAGCTCCTACATTGCAACTAATGAAAAACTGTTTTTT. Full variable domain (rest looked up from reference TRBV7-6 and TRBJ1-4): GAGVSQSPRYKVTKRGQDVALRCDPISGHVSLYWYRQALGQGPEFLTYFNYEAQQDKSGLPNDRFSAERPEGSISTLTIQRTEQRDSAMYRCASSSYIATNEKLFFGSGTQLSVL.

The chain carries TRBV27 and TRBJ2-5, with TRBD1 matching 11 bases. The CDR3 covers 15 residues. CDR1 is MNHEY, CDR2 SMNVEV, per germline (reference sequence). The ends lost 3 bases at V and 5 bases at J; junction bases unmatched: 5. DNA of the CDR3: TGTGCCAGCAGTTTTTGGGACAGGGGGAAGGAGACCCAGTACTTC. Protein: CASSFWDRGKETQYF.

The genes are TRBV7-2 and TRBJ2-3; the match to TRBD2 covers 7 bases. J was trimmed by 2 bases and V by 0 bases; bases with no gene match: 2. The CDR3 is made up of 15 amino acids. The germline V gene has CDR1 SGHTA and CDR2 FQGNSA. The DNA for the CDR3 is TGTGCCAGCAGCTTAGCAGCGGGGTTCACAGATACGCAGTATTTT. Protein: CASSLAAGFTDTQYF.

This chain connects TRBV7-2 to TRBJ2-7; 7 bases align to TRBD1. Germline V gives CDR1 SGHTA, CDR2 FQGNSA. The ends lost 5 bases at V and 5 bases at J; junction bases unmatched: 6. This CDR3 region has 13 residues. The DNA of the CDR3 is TGTGCCAGCAGCGCCGACAGGGACCACGAGCAGTACTTC. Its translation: CASSADRDHEQYF.

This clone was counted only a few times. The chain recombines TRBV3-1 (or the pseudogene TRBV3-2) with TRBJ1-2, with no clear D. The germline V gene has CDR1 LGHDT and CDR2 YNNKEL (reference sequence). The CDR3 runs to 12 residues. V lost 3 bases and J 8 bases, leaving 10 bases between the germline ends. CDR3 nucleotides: TGTGCCAGCAGCCAGGGGAGGGTCGGCTACACCTTC. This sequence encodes CASSQGRVGYTF.

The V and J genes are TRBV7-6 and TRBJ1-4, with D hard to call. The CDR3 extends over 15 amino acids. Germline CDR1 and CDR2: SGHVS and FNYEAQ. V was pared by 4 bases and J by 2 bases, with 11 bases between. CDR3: CASSSGERTNEKLFF. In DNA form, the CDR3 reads TGTGCCAGCAGCTCCGGGGAAAGGACTAATGAAAAACTGTTTTTT.

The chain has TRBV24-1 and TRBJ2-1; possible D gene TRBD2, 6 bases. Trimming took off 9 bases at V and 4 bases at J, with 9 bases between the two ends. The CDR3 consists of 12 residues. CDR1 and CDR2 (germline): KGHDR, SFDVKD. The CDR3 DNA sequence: TGTGCCACCGGGCGGGGTTACAATGAGCAGTTCTTC. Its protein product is CATGRGYNEQFF.

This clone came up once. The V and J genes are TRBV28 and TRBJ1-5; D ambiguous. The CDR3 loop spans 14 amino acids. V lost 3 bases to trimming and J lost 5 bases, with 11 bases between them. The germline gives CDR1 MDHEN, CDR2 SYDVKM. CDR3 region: CASSFDTQDQPQHF. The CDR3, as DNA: TGTGCCAGCAGTTTCGACACTCAAGATCAGCCCCAGCATTTT.

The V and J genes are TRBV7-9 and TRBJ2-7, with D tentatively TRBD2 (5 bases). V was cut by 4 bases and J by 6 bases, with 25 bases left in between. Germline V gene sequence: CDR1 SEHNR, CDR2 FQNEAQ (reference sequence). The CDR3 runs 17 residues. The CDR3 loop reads CASSSPEAQSWGSEQYF. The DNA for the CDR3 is TGTGCCAGCAGCTCGCCGGAGGCCCAGAGTTGGGGTTCCGAGCAGTACTTC.

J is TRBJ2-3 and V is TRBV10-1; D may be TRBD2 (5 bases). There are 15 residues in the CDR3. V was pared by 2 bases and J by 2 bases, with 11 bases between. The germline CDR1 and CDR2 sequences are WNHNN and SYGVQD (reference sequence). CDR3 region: CASSENPGNTDTQYF. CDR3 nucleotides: TGCGCCAGCAGTGAGAATCCGGGAAACACAGATACGCAGTATTTT.

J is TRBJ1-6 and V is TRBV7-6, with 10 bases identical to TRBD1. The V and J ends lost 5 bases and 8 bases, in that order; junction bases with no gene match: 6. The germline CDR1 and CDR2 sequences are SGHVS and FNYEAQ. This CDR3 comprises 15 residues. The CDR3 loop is CASSTWTGGDSPLHF. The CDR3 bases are TGTGCCAGCAGCACCTGGACAGGGGGGGATTCACCCCTCCACTTT.

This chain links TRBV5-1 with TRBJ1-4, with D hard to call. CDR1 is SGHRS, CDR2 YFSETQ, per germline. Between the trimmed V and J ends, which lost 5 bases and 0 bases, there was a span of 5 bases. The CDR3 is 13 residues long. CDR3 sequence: CASSRTTNEKLFF. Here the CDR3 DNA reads TGCGCCAGCAGTCGGACAACTAATGAAAAACTGTTTTTT.

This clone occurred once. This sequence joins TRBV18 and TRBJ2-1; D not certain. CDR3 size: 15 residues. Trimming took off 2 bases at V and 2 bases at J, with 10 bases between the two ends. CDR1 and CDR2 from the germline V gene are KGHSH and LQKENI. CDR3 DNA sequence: TGTGCCAGCTCACCAGGGCCTAGAACCTACAATGAGCAGTTCTTC. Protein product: CASSPGPRTYNEQFF. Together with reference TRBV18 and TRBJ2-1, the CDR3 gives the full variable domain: NAGVMQNPRHLVRRRGQEARLRCSPMKGHSHVYWYRQLPEEGLKFMVYLQKENIIDESGMPKERFSAEFPKEGPSILRIQQVVRGDSAAYFCASSPGPRTYNEQFFGPGTRLTVL.

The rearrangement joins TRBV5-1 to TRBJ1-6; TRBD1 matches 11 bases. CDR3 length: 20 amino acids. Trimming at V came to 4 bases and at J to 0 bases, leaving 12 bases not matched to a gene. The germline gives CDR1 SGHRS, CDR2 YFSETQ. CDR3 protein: CASSHFGQGAISSYNSPLHF. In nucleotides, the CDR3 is TGCGCCAGCAGCCATTTCGGACAGGGGGCCATAAGCTCCTATAATTCACCCCTCCACTTT.

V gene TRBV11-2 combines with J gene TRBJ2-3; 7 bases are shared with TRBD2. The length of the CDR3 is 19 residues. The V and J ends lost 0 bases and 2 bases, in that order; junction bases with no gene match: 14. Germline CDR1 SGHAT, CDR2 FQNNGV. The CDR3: CASSLDGGELTYYTDTQYF. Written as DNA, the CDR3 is TGTGCCAGCAGCTTAGATGGGGGGGAACTGACTTACTACACAGATACGCAGTATTTT.

The CDR3 spells CASSPGGGNIQYF. As DNA, the CDR3 is TGTGCCAGCAGCCCAGGGGGAGGAAACATTCAGTACTTC. The chain joins TRBV11-2 to TRBJ2-4, with a tentative D call TRBD1 (7 bases). This CDR3 is built from 13 residues. Deletions cut 5 bases from V and 6 bases from J, with 11 bases between. CDR1 SGHAT and CDR2 FQNNGV come from the germline V gene.

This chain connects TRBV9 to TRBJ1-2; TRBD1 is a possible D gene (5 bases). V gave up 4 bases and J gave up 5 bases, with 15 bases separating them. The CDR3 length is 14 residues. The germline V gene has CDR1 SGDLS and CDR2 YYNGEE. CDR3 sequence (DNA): TGTGCCAGCAGCCCATCAGGGCTCCGGTATGGCTACACCTTC. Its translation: CASSPSGLRYGYTF.

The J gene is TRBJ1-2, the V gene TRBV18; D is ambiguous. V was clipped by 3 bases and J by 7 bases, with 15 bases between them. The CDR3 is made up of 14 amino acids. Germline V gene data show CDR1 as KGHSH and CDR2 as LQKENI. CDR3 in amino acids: CASSPPKPKSGYTF. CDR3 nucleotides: TGTGCCAGCTCACCCCCGAAACCGAAGAGTGGCTACACCTTC.

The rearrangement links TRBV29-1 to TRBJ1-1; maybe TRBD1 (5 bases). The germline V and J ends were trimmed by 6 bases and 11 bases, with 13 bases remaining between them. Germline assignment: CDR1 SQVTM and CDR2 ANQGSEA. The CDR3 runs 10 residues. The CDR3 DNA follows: TGCAGCGTGGGGGGGATGAGGGCTTTCTTT. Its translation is CSVGGMRAFF.

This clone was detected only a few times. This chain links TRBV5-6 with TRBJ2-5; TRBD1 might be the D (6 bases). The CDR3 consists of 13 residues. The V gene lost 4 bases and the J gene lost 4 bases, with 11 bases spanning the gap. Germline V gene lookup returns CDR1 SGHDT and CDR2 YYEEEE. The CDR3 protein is CASSRQDPETQYF. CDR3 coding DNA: TGTGCCAGCAGCCGACAGGATCCAGAGACCCAGTACTTC.

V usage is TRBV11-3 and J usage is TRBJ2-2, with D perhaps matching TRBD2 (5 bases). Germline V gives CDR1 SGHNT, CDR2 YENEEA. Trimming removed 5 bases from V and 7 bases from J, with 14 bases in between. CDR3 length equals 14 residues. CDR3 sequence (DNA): TGTGCCAGCAGCCGCTCCCGGGCGGGCGGGGAGCTGTTTTTT. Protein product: CASSRSRAGGELFF. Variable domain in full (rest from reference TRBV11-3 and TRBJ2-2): EAGVVQSPRYKIIEKKQPVAFWCNPISGHNTLYWYLQNLGQGPELLIRYENEEAVDDSQLPKDRFSAERLKGVDSTLKIQPAELGDSAVYLCASSRSRAGGELFFGEGSRLTVL.

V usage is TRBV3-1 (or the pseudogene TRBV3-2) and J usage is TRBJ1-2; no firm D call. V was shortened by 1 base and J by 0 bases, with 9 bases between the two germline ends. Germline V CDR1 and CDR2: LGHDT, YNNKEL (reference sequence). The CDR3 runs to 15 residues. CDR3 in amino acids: CASSQVSRANYGYTF. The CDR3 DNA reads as TGTGCCAGCAGCCAAGTTTCTCGAGCTAACTATGGCTACACCTTC.

The CDR3 is CASKVETGSNQPQHF. CDR3 DNA sequence: TGCGCCAGTAAAGTCGAGACGGGTAGCAATCAGCCCCAGCATTTT. This chain uses TRBV10-2 with TRBJ1-5, with D unclear. Trimming removed 9 bases from V and 0 bases from J, with 15 bases in between. CDR1 and CDR2 (germline): WSHSY, SAAADI. The CDR3 has 15 residues.

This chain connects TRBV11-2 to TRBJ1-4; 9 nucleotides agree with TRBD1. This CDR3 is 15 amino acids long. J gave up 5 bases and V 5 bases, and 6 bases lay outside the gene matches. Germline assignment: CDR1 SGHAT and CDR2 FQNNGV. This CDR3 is CASSAWDRENEKLFF. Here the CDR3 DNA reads TGTGCCAGCAGCGCCTGGGACAGGGAGAATGAAAAACTGTTTTTT.

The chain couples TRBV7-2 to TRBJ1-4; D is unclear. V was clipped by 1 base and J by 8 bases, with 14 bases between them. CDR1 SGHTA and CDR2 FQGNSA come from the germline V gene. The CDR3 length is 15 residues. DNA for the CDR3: TGTGCCAGCAGCTTAGATTTGGTGGGGAGCGAAAAACTGTTTTTT. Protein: CASSLDLVGSEKLFF.

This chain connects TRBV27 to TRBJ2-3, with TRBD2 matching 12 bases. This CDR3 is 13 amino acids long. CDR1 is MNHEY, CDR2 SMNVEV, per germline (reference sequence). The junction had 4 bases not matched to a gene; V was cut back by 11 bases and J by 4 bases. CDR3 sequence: CAARLAGADTQYF. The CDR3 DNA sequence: TGTGCCGCCCGACTAGCGGGGGCAGATACGCAGTATTTT.

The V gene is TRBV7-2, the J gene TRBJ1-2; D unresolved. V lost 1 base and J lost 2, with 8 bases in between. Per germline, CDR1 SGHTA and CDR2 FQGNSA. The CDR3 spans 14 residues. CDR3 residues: CASSLVGANYGYTF. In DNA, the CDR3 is TGTGCCAGCAGCTTAGTCGGCGCGAACTATGGCTACACCTTC.

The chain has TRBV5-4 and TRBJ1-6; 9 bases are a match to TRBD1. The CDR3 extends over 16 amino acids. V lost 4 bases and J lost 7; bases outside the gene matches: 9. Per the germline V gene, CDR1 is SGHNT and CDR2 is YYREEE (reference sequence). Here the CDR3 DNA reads TGTGCCAGCAGCCCCGGTACGGACAGGGGCAATTCACCCCTCCACTTT. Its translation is CASSPGTDRGNSPLHF. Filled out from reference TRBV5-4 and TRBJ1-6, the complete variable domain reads ETGVTQSPTHLIKTRGQQVTLRCSSQSGHNTVSWYQQALGQGPQFIFQYYREEENGRGNFPPRFSGLQFPNYSSELNVNALELDDSALYLCASSPGTDRGNSPLHFGNGTRLTVT.

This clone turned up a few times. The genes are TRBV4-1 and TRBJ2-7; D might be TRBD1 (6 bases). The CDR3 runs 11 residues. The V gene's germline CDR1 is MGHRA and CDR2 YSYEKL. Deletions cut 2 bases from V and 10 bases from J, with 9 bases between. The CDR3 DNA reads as TGCGCCAGCAGCCAAACGGGACAACAGTACTTC. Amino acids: CASSQTGQQYF.

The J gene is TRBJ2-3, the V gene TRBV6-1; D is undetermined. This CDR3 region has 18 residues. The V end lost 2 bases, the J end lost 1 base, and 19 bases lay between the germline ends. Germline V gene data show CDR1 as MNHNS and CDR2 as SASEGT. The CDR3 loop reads CASSELPSGSTGTDTQYF. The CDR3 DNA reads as TGTGCCAGCAGTGAACTCCCCTCCGGGTCCACAGGCACAGATACGCAGTATTTT.